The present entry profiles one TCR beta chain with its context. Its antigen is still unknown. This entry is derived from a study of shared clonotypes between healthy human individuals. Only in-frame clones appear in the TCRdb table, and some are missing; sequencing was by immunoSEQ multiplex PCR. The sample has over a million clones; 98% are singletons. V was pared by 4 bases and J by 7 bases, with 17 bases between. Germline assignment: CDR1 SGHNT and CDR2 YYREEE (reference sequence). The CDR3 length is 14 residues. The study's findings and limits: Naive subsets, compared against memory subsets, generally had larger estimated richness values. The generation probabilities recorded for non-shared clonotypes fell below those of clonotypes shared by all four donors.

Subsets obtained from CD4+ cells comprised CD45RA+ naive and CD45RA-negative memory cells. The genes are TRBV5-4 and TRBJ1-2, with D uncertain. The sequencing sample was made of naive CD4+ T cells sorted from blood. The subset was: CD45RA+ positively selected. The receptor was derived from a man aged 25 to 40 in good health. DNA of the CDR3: TGTGCCAGCAGCGAACCCCCGGAGTATATTGGCTACACCTTC. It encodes CASSEPPEYIGYTF.